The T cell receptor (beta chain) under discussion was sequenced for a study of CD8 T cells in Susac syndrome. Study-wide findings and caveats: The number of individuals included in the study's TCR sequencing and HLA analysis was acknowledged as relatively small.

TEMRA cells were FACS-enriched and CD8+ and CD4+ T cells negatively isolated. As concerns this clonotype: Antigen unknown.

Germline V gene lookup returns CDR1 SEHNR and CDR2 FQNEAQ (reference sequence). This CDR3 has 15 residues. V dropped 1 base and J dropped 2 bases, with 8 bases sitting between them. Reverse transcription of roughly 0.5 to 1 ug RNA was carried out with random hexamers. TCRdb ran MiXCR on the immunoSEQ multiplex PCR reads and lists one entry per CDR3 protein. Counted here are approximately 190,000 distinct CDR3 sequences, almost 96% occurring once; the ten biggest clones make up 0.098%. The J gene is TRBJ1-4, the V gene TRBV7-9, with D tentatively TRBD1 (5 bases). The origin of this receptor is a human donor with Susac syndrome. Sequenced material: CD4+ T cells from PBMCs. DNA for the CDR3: TGTGCCAGCAGCTTAGGGACAACCACTAATGAAAAACTGTTTTTT. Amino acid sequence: CASSLGTTTNEKLFF.